This T cell receptor (beta chain) derives from a study of T cell repertoires in cytomegalovirus infection (dated 2019 in TCRdb). Notes on the research overall: Donor HLA type was relevant to the analysis, as public TCR beta signatures indicated carriage of CMV infection together with the matching HLA type. General study outcomes and caveats: The ex vivo response was dominated by HLA-C-restricted CMV-specific TCR beta clonotypes, which also provided the single most frequent clonotype in two of eight donors. Cumulative frequency of public TCR beta family members discriminated carriers of CMV infection plus the relevant HLA type in this cohort and an independent approximately 370-donor cohort.

Sequencing used an Illumina HiSeq 1500. TCRdb reworked the public reads: Q25 trimming with fastp, MiXCR clone assembly, productive beta chains retained. Each CDR3 protein gets just one entry, which takes the most common genes and DNA from the rows behind it. The sample data list fewer than 250,000 distinct CDR3 sequences, and 9% to 15% of these were observed just once. 1.5% to 2% of the sample goes to the ten largest clones. About this clonotype itself: No cognate antigen has been identified for it. Base qualities are not at hand, and no much larger clone is one base apart.

From a lookup of the germline V gene, CDR1 and CDR2 are SQVTM and ANQGSEA. V gives up 1 base and J gives up 3 bases, and the segment between their germline ends measures 7 bases. The CDR3, cysteine through phenylalanine, is 13 amino acids long. The kept DNA is CDR3 alone, 39 bases in frame from the first base. The chain is encoded by TRBV29-1 joined to TRBJ1-3; confidence is insufficient to name the D gene. Sequencing input: PBMCs. The source of this sequence is a human donor in good health (CMV status not recorded). Some clones in this sample may be carry-over from other donors' samples. The CDR3 protein is CSVEVDGGNTIYF. DNA sequence: TGCAGCGTTGAAGTGGACGGTGGAAACACCATATATTTT.